This TCR beta chain is from a study of CD8+ T cells in alopecia areata. Sequencing relied on a cDNA template that was reverse transcribed from extracted RNA. Repertoires were generated with immunoSEQ multiplex PCR, while TCRdb's copy carries only in-frame clones and drops some. The data contain some 96,000 clones, under 70% of them singletons. CDR1 and CDR2 (germline): SQVTM, ANQGSEA. The CDR3 extends over 16 amino acids. After removal of 6 bases from V and 3 bases from J, the junction contained 12 bases not matched to a gene. Treatment here: oral pan-JAK inhibitor, 5-10 mg twice daily. This clone was seen more than once but under ten times.

The rearrangement joins TRBV29-1 to TRBJ2-1, with TRBD2 matching over 9 bases. The sample consisted of CD8+ T cells sorted from blood, taken at week 4, from a patient treated with tofacitinib. The TCR originated in a human donor with alopecia areata. The CDR3 DNA sequence: TGCAGCGTCCCTTTTCTTAGCGGGGGATACTACAATGAGCAGTTCTTC. Protein sequence: CSVPFLSGGYYNEQFF.